The sequence of this T cell receptor beta chain was determined in a study of blood T cell repertoires in COVID-19. The protocol was immunoSEQ multiplex PCR, while the TCRdb copy is restricted to in-frame clones and leaves out a portion. The sample yields approximately 270,000 clones, about nine tenths seen once. This receptor was obtained from a man aged 35 to 55 with active or convalescent COVID-19. The sequenced material came from peripheral blood.

Written as DNA, the CDR3 is TGTGCCAGCAGTTTTGGCGGATCCCATGGCTACACCTTC. Translated, it gives CASSFGGSHGYTF. The rearrangement uses TRBV12-3 or TRBV12-4 and TRBJ1-2; D is unclear. The CDR3 totals 13 residues. The V end lost 3 bases, the J end lost 6 bases, and 11 bases lay between the germline ends.